A selection of T cell receptor beta chains follows, all from one sample in a study of shared clonotypes between healthy human individuals. The method was immunoSEQ multiplex PCR; TCRdb's version includes in-frame clones alone and lacks a portion of them. The profile covers about 600,000 clones, with 70% to 80% appearing a single time and 12% taken by the ten largest. Sequencing was performed on PBMCs. Receptors originate from a woman aged 40 to 55 in good health. Some clones in this sample may be carry-over from other donors' samples. The CDR3 runs from the conserved cysteine through the conserved F or W. Each record gives: D gene, J gene, clone size, V gene, CDR3 DNA, CDR3 protein. A D gene is named only where the DNA matches it firmly. Only some rows state a clone size, as once, few, many or a class for expanded clones.

d_gene: TRBD2
j_gene: TRBJ2-5
abundance: -
v_gene: TRBV7-9
CDR3nt: TGTGCCAGCAGCTTAGAGGCTAGCGGGAGTACTGAGACCCAGTACTTC
CDR3aa: CASSLEASGSTETQYF

d_gene: -
j_gene: TRBJ2-7
abundance: -
v_gene: TRBV4-1
CDR3nt: TGCGCCAGCAGCCAAAGGGTAGGTGGTTACGAGCAGTACTTC
CDR3aa: CASSQRVGGYEQYF

d_gene: -
j_gene: TRBJ2-3
abundance: -
v_gene: TRBV15
CDR3nt: TGTGCCACCAGCAGAGATCGCACAGATACGCAGTATTTT
CDR3aa: CATSRDRTDTQYF

d_gene: -
j_gene: TRBJ2-1
abundance: -
v_gene: TRBV5-1
CDR3nt: TGCGCCAGCAGCTTAGCGAACTTTTACAATGAGCAGTTCTTC
CDR3aa: CASSLANFYNEQFF

d_gene: -
j_gene: TRBJ2-2
abundance: few
v_gene: TRBV7-7
CDR3nt: TGTGCCAGCAGCCCATCGGGGGCCGGGGAGCTGTTTTTT
CDR3aa: CASSPSGAGELFF

d_gene: -
j_gene: TRBJ2-2
abundance: -
v_gene: TRBV4-2
CDR3nt: TGTGCCAGCAGCCAAGACTCTATCCCTGGGGAGCTGTTTTTT
CDR3aa: CASSQDSIPGELFF

d_gene: TRBD1
j_gene: TRBJ1-4
abundance: -
v_gene: TRBV14
CDR3nt: TGTGCCAGCAGCCAAAACAGGGGATCCTATAATGAAAAACTGTTTTTT
CDR3aa: CASSQNRGSYNEKLFF

d_gene: TRBD1
j_gene: TRBJ1-5
abundance: -
v_gene: TRBV28
CDR3nt: TGTGCCAGCAGTTTATTTTTAGGACAGGGGATTAATCAGCCCCAGCATTTT
CDR3aa: CASSLFLGQGINQPQHF

d_gene: TRBD1
j_gene: TRBJ2-7
abundance: -
v_gene: TRBV10-3
CDR3nt: TGTGCCATCAGTCCGGGACAGGCCACCTACGAGCAGTACTTC
CDR3aa: CAISPGQATYEQYF

d_gene: TRBD2
j_gene: TRBJ2-3
abundance: once
v_gene: TRBV4-3
CDR3nt: TGCGCCAGCAGCCAAGGGGGGGGTAGCGGGAGAACTGGTACGCAGTATTTT
CDR3aa: CASSQGGGSGRTGTQYF

d_gene: TRBD1
j_gene: TRBJ1-1
abundance: -
v_gene: TRBV18
CDR3nt: TGTGCCAGCTCACCTCAGGGGGGCACTGAAGCTTTCTTT
CDR3aa: CASSPQGGTEAFF

d_gene: TRBD1
j_gene: TRBJ1-2
abundance: -
v_gene: TRBV15
CDR3nt: TGTGCCACCAGCAAAAAGACAGGGACGGGCTATGGCTACACCTTC
CDR3aa: CATSKKTGTGYGYTF

d_gene: -
j_gene: TRBJ2-7
abundance: -
v_gene: TRBV18
CDR3nt: TGCGCCAGCTCCCTCGGGACGGACTACGAGCAGTACTTC
CDR3aa: CASSLGTDYEQYF

d_gene: -
j_gene: TRBJ2-5
abundance: -
v_gene: TRBV7-9
CDR3nt: TGTGCCAGCAGCTTAGCGGAGGGGTGGATGGAAGAGACCCAGTACTTC
CDR3aa: CASSLAEGWMEETQYF

d_gene: -
j_gene: TRBJ2-2
abundance: few
v_gene: TRBV5-4
CDR3nt: TGTGCCAGCAGCTTGGTTGGGGCTGGGTTCGGCGGGGAGCTGTTTTTT
CDR3aa: CASSLVGAGFGGELFF

d_gene: -
j_gene: TRBJ1-5
abundance: -
v_gene: TRBV6-1
CDR3nt: TGTGCCAGCAATGATGGGGCAGGGAGTCAGCCCCAGCATTTT
CDR3aa: CASNDGAGSQPQHF

d_gene: -
j_gene: TRBJ1-4
abundance: -
v_gene: TRBV30
CDR3nt: TGTGCCTGGAAGGCAGCAGTTAATGAAAAACTGTTTTTT
CDR3aa: CAWKAAVNEKLFF

d_gene: -
j_gene: TRBJ2-7
abundance: -
v_gene: TRBV30
CDR3nt: TGTGCCTGGAGCAAAGGGGGAAGCTCCTACGAGCAGTACTTC
CDR3aa: CAWSKGGSSYEQYF

d_gene: TRBD2
j_gene: TRBJ2-1
abundance: -
v_gene: TRBV7-3
CDR3nt: TGTGCCAGCAGCCCTCAGGCTAGCGGGCCCCCCTACAATGAGCAGTTCTTC
CDR3aa: CASSPQASGPPYNEQFF

d_gene: -
j_gene: TRBJ2-3
abundance: -
v_gene: TRBV5-1
CDR3nt: TGCGCCAGCAGCACGGCGGGGGCTAGCGGTACCACAGATACGCAGTATTTT
CDR3aa: CASSTAGASGTTDTQYF

d_gene: TRBD2
j_gene: TRBJ2-7
abundance: -
v_gene: TRBV25-1
CDR3nt: TGTGCCAGCAGTGAATTATCCGGGGGGGTTCAGTACTTC
CDR3aa: CASSELSGGVQYF

d_gene: -
j_gene: TRBJ2-5
abundance: -
v_gene: TRBV5-1
CDR3nt: TGCGCCAGCAGCTTCACAGGGGCGGGGGAGACCCAGTACTTC
CDR3aa: CASSFTGAGETQYF

d_gene: TRBD2
j_gene: TRBJ2-2
abundance: -
v_gene: TRBV7-2
CDR3nt: TGTGCCAGCAGCTTGGCTCGGCGGGAGTACACCGGGGAGCTGTTTTTT
CDR3aa: CASSLARREYTGELFF

d_gene: -
j_gene: TRBJ2-7
abundance: -
v_gene: TRBV18
CDR3nt: TGTGCCAGCTCACCATCAGGGCCCCAAACCTCCGAGCAGTACTTC
CDR3aa: CASSPSGPQTSEQYF

d_gene: TRBD2
j_gene: TRBJ2-3
abundance: -
v_gene: TRBV11-2
CDR3nt: TGTGCCAGCAGCATCGGGACTAGCGGAGATACGCAGTATTTT
CDR3aa: CASSIGTSGDTQYF

d_gene: -
j_gene: TRBJ1-2
abundance: -
v_gene: TRBV30
CDR3nt: TGTGCCTGGAGTGAGGTTCGGGGGTCGGGCTACACCTTC
CDR3aa: CAWSEVRGSGYTF

d_gene: -
j_gene: TRBJ1-4
abundance: -
v_gene: TRBV6-6
CDR3nt: TGTGCCAGCAGTTACTCGGGACTTGGACCGGGTGAAAAACTGTTTTTT
CDR3aa: CASSYSGLGPGEKLFF

d_gene: -
j_gene: TRBJ1-1
abundance: -
v_gene: TRBV7-9
CDR3nt: TGTGCCAGCAGCTCCCAGCTTCGGGGCGCTGAAGCTTTCTTT
CDR3aa: CASSSQLRGAEAFF

d_gene: TRBD2
j_gene: TRBJ2-1
abundance: once
v_gene: TRBV5-1
CDR3nt: TGCGCCAGCAGCTTGGATGGACTAGCGGGAGATGAGCAGTTCTTC
CDR3aa: CASSLDGLAGDEQFF

d_gene: -
j_gene: TRBJ2-1
abundance: once
v_gene: TRBV4-3
CDR3nt: TGCGCCAGCAGCCAAGATACAGGATCTATCTCAAAGCAGTTCTTC
CDR3aa: CASSQDTGSISKQFF

d_gene: TRBD1
j_gene: TRBJ2-7
abundance: -
v_gene: TRBV9
CDR3nt: TGTGCCAGCAGGGGTACCCATCCAGGGGGCGGTGAGCAGTACTTC
CDR3aa: CASRGTHPGGGEQYF

d_gene: -
j_gene: TRBJ1-4
abundance: -
v_gene: TRBV7-9
CDR3nt: TGTGCCAGCAGCTTAGTTCACAGTGCAACTAATGAAAAACTGTTTTTT
CDR3aa: CASSLVHSATNEKLFF

d_gene: TRBD2
j_gene: TRBJ2-1
abundance: -
v_gene: TRBV5-5
CDR3nt: TGTGCCAGCAGCTTGGGTCCTAGCGGGAATAACTATGAGCAGTTCTTC
CDR3aa: CASSLGPSGNNYEQFF

d_gene: TRBD2
j_gene: TRBJ2-1
abundance: -
v_gene: TRBV6-4
CDR3nt: TGTGCCAGCAGTGTCATAGCGGGAGGGCGGAATGAGCAGTTCTTC
CDR3aa: CASSVIAGGRNEQFF

d_gene: -
j_gene: TRBJ1-4
abundance: -
v_gene: TRBV18
CDR3nt: TGTGCCAGCTCACCCAGGGTTGCAACTAATGAAAAACTGTTTTTT
CDR3aa: CASSPRVATNEKLFF

d_gene: TRBD1
j_gene: TRBJ2-3
abundance: -
v_gene: TRBV11-2
CDR3nt: TGTGCCAGCAGCCCTGCGGGACAGGGGGAGGTCACAGATACGCAGTATTTT
CDR3aa: CASSPAGQGEVTDTQYF

d_gene: -
j_gene: TRBJ1-2
abundance: -
v_gene: TRBV2
CDR3nt: TGTGCCAGCAGTGAGGCAGAAATCTATGGCTACACCTTC
CDR3aa: CASSEAEIYGYTF

d_gene: -
j_gene: TRBJ2-5
abundance: -
v_gene: TRBV9
CDR3nt: TGTGCCAGCAGCGTAAGCGACCTAGGGGAGACCCAGTACTTC
CDR3aa: CASSVSDLGETQYF

d_gene: TRBD2
j_gene: TRBJ2-1
abundance: once
v_gene: TRBV29-1
CDR3nt: TGCAGCGTCACGACTAGCGGGATACCCAATGAGCAGTTCTTC
CDR3aa: CSVTTSGIPNEQFF

d_gene: -
j_gene: TRBJ1-2
abundance: few
v_gene: TRBV6-5
CDR3nt: TGTGCCAGCATCGGAGGCGTTGGGGGCTACACCTTC
CDR3aa: CASIGGVGGYTF

d_gene: -
j_gene: TRBJ2-3
abundance: once
v_gene: TRBV7-2
CDR3nt: TGTGCCAGCAGCTTAGCGGTAGATACGCAGTATTTT
CDR3aa: CASSLAVDTQYF

d_gene: -
j_gene: TRBJ2-3
abundance: -
v_gene: TRBV7-3
CDR3nt: TGTGCCAGCAGCTTAGCACTGAGCACAGATACGCAGTATTTT
CDR3aa: CASSLALSTDTQYF

d_gene: -
j_gene: TRBJ2-7
abundance: -
v_gene: TRBV19
CDR3nt: TGTGCCAGTAGTATATCCGCGGAGTCTACCTACGAGCAGTACTTC
CDR3aa: CASSISAESTYEQYF

d_gene: -
j_gene: TRBJ2-5
abundance: -
v_gene: TRBV7-9
CDR3nt: TGTGCCAGCAGCCTCTTAGGGGCAGAGACCCAGTACTTC
CDR3aa: CASSLLGAETQYF

d_gene: -
j_gene: TRBJ2-6
abundance: -
v_gene: TRBV11-2
CDR3nt: TGTGCCAGCAGCCCCCGCCGAGGGGATTTTTCTGGGGCCAACGTCCTGACTTTC
CDR3aa: CASSPRRGDFSGANVLTF

d_gene: TRBD2
j_gene: TRBJ2-1
abundance: -
v_gene: TRBV7-3
CDR3nt: TGTGCCAGCAGCATCACTAGCGGGCCTTACAATGAGCAGTTCTTC
CDR3aa: CASSITSGPYNEQFF

d_gene: TRBD1
j_gene: TRBJ2-5
abundance: -
v_gene: TRBV5-6
CDR3nt: TGTGCCAGCAGCCGACAGGGGGCGGAGACCCAGTACTTC
CDR3aa: CASSRQGAETQYF

d_gene: -
j_gene: TRBJ2-7
abundance: -
v_gene: TRBV11-2
CDR3nt: TGTGCCAGCAGCTTAGCTTGGGGAGATTACGAGCAGTACTTC
CDR3aa: CASSLAWGDYEQYF

d_gene: -
j_gene: TRBJ2-1
abundance: -
v_gene: TRBV7-3
CDR3nt: TGTGCCAGCAGCTCAGGACGGGGCTACAATGAGCAGTTCTTC
CDR3aa: CASSSGRGYNEQFF

d_gene: -
j_gene: TRBJ1-4
abundance: -
v_gene: TRBV18
CDR3nt: TGTGCCAGCTCACCAAGCGGGGCCGCGAGGGGAAAACTGTTTTTT
CDR3aa: CASSPSGAARGKLFF

d_gene: -
j_gene: TRBJ2-3
abundance: once
v_gene: TRBV11-2
CDR3nt: TGTGCCAGCCGAGGACAGATGGCAGATACGCAGTATTTT
CDR3aa: CASRGQMADTQYF

d_gene: -
j_gene: TRBJ2-2
abundance: -
v_gene: TRBV7-3
CDR3nt: TGTGCCAGCAGCTTAAATCCGGGGGCTAGCGGGGAGCTGTTTTTT
CDR3aa: CASSLNPGASGELFF

d_gene: -
j_gene: TRBJ2-5
abundance: -
v_gene: TRBV15
CDR3nt: TGTGCCACCAGCAGCCGAGGACTTATTCAAGAGACCCAGTACTTC
CDR3aa: CATSSRGLIQETQYF

d_gene: -
j_gene: TRBJ1-1
abundance: few
v_gene: TRBV29-1
CDR3nt: TGCAGCGTCGGCGGACAACTGAACACTGAAGCTTTCTTT
CDR3aa: CSVGGQLNTEAFF

d_gene: -
j_gene: TRBJ1-2
abundance: -
v_gene: TRBV4-2
CDR3nt: TGTGCCAGCAGCCAAGATTATGCGGACACGGAGTGGGGTGGCTACACCTTC
CDR3aa: CASSQDYADTEWGGYTF

d_gene: -
j_gene: TRBJ2-7
abundance: -
v_gene: TRBV28
CDR3nt: TGTGCCAGCAGTTTTACGGGCGGGAAATTTCACGAGCAGTACTTC
CDR3aa: CASSFTGGKFHEQYF

d_gene: -
j_gene: TRBJ1-2
abundance: -
v_gene: TRBV7-9
CDR3nt: TGTGCCAGCAGCCCATGGACAGCTAAGGATTATGGCTACACCTTC
CDR3aa: CASSPWTAKDYGYTF

d_gene: -
j_gene: TRBJ2-2
abundance: -
v_gene: TRBV7-2
CDR3nt: TGTGCCAGCAGCTTAGTCAGGATCGCGAACACCGGGGAGCTGTTTTTT
CDR3aa: CASSLVRIANTGELFF

d_gene: -
j_gene: TRBJ2-1
abundance: -
v_gene: TRBV18
CDR3nt: TGTGCCAGCTCACCCCCCGCAGCGGAGCAGGAGTTCTTC
CDR3aa: CASSPPAAEQEFF

d_gene: -
j_gene: TRBJ2-3
abundance: -
v_gene: TRBV30
CDR3nt: TGTGCCTGGAGTGTTCTCGAAGCCCCCCACACAGATACGCAGTATTTT
CDR3aa: CAWSVLEAPHTDTQYF